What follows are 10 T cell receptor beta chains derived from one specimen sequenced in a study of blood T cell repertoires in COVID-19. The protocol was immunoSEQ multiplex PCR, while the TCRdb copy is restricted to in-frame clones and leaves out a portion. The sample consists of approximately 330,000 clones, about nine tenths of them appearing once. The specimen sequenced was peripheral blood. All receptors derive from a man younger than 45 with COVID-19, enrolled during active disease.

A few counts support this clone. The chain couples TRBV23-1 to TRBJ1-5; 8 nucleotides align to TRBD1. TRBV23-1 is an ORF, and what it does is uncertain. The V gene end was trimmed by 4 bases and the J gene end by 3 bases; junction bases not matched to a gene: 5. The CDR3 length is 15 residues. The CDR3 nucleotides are TGCGCCAGCAGTCCCTCGGGACAGGTCAATCAGCCCCAGCATTTT. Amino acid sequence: CASSPSGQVNQPQHF.

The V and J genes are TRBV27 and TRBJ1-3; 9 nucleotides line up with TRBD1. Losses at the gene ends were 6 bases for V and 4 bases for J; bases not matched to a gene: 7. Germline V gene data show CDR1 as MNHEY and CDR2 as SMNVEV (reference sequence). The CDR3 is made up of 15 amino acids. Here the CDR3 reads CASSRTGEGGNTIYF. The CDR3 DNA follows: TGTGCCAGCAGCCGGACAGGGGAAGGAGGAAACACCATATATTTT.

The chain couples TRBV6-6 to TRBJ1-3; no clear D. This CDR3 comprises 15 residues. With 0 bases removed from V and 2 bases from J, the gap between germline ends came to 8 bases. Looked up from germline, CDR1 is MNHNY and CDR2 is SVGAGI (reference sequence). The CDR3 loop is CASSYSGGTGNTIYF. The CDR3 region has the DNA TGTGCCAGCAGTTACTCCGGAGGCACTGGAAACACCATATATTTT.

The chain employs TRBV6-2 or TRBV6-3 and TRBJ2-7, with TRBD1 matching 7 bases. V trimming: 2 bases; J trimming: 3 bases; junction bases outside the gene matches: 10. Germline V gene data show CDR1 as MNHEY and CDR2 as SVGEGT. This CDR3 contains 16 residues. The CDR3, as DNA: TGTGCCAGCAGTTACCCTTCGACAGGGTTCTACTACGAGCAGTACTTC. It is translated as CASSYPSTGFYYEQYF.

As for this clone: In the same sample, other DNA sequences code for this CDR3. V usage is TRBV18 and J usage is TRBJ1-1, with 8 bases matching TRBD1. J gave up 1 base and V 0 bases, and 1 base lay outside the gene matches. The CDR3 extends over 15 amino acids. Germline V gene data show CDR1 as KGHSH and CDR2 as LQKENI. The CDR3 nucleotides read TGTGCCAGCTCACCACCGGGGACAGGGAACACTGAAGCTTTCTTT. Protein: CASSPPGTGNTEAFF.

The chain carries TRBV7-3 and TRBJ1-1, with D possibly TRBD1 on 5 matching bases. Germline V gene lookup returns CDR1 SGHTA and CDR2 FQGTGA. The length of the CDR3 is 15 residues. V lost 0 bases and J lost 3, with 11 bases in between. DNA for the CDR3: TGTGCCAGCAGCTTAACGTCGACAGATGACACTGAAGCTTTCTTT. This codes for CASSLTSTDDTEAFF. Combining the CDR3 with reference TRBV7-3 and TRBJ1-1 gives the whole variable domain GAGVSQTPSNKVTEKGKYVELRCDPISGHTALYWYRQSLGQGPEFLIYFQGTGAADDSGLPNDRFFAVRPEGSVSTLKIQRTERGDSAVYLCASSLTSTDDTEAFFGQGTRLTVV.

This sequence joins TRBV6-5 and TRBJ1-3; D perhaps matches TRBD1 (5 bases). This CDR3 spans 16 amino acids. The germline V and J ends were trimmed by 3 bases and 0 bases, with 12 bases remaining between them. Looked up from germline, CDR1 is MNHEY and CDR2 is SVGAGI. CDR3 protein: CASSYSYDSSGNTIYF. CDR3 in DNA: TGTGCCAGCAGTTATTCCTACGACAGCTCTGGAAACACCATATATTTT.

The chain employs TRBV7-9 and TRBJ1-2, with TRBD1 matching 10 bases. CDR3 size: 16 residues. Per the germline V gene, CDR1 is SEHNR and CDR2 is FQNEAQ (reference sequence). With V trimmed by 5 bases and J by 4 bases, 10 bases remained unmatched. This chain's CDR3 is CASSLGTGERRYGYTF. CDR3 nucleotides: TGTGCCAGCAGCCTAGGGACAGGGGAAAGGCGCTATGGCTACACCTTC.

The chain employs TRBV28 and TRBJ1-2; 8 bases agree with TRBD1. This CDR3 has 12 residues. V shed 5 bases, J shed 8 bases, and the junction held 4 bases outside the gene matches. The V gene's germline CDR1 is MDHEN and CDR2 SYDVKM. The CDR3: CASSRTGQGYTF. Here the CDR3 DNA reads TGTGCCAGCAGTCGGACAGGGCAGGGCTACACCTTC.

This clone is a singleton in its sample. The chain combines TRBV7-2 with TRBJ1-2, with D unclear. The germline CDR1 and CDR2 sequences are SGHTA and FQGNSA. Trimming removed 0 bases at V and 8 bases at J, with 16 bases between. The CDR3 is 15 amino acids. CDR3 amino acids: CASSLAPLSSPGYTF. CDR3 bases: TGTGCCAGCAGCTTAGCCCCCCTATCCTCCCCCGGCTACACCTTC.